Following are 20 T cell receptor beta chains from one sample sequenced in a study (dated by TCRdb to 2013 to 2016). Library preparation was by 5' RACE. Sequencer: Illumina MiSeq. TCRdb reprocessing: public reads trimmed at Q25 with fastp, clones called with MiXCR, in-frame beta chains kept. Every CDR3 protein is listed once, alongside the most common genes and DNA of its rows. The sample records over 25,000 distinct CDR3 sequences, roughly 25% of which are singletons. 3.7% of the sample belongs to the ten largest clones. The sample comprised naive CD4+ T cells sorted from a lymph node. What this sample's cell subset or site label stands for: naive CD4+ T cells, CD4+CD45RA+CD25-. All receptors derive from a female donor with breast cancer.

This clonotype was found a few times. The chain recombines TRBV5-5 with TRBJ2-2; 14 positions match TRBD2. From germline, CDR1 is SGHKS and CDR2 YYEKEE (reference sequence). This CDR3 region has 16 residues. Trimming removed 0 bases from V and 5 bases from J; junction bases left unmatched: 0. The CDR3 region is CASSLGLAGGTGELFF. CDR3 nucleotide sequence: TGTGCCAGCAGCTTGGGACTAGCGGGAGGGACCGGGGAGCTGTTTTTT.

The rearrangement links TRBV28 to TRBJ2-5; D is perhaps TRBD1 (6 bases). V lost 6 bases and J lost 6, with 20 bases in between. Germline loops: CDR1 MDHEN, CDR2 SYDVKM. The CDR3 has 15 amino acids. As DNA, the CDR3 is TGTGCCAGCAGCCCACGTTCGGGCAGGGGACAGACCCAGTACTTC. Residues: CASSPRSGRGQTQYF.

The chain links TRBV29-1 to TRBJ2-2, with 8 bases lining up with TRBD1. V trimming: 7 bases; J trimming: 5 bases; junction bases outside the gene matches: 6. Germline V gene data show CDR1 as SQVTM and CDR2 as ANQGSEA. The CDR3 totals 13 residues. Here the CDR3 reads CSGGQGETGELFF. In DNA, the CDR3 is TGCAGCGGCGGACAGGGAGAAACCGGGGAGCTGTTTTTT.

This chain uses TRBV18 with TRBJ2-1, with a weak D call TRBD1 (6 bases). The CDR3 sequence is 15 residues long. Trimming pared 3 bases from V and 3 bases from J, leaving 12 bases between. Germline V lookup: CDR1 KGHSH, CDR2 LQKENI. The CDR3 bases are TGTGCCAGCTCACCTTCGAGACAGGTCTACAATGAGCAGTTCTTC. This translates into CASSPSRQVYNEQFF.

This clonotype was observed at least ten times. The chain links TRBV28 to TRBJ2-5; the D gene is possibly TRBD1 (6 bases). Trimming took off 3 bases at V and 6 bases at J, with 11 bases between the two ends. This CDR3 is built from 13 residues. Germline-derived CDR1 and CDR2 are MDHEN and SYDVKM. The CDR3 sequence: CASSLGRGQTQYF. The CDR3, as DNA: TGTGCCAGCAGTTTGGGCAGGGGACAGACCCAGTACTTC.

The chain employs TRBV28 and TRBJ1-1; D uncertain. Germline V gene data show CDR1 as MDHEN and CDR2 as SYDVKM. The CDR3 is 12 residues long. The V end lost 7 bases, the J end lost 9 bases, and 15 bases lay between the germline ends. The chain's CDR3 is CASTVWGYQAFF. The DNA of the CDR3 is TGTGCCAGCACCGTGTGGGGTTACCAAGCTTTCTTT. The variable domain in full, with the rest retrieved from reference TRBV28 and TRBJ1-1, is DVKVTQSSRYLVKRTGEKVFLECVQDMDHENMFWYRQDPGLGLRLIYFSYDVKMKEKGDIPEGYSVSREKKERFSLILESASTNQTSMYLCASTVWGYQAFFGQGTRLTVV.

This clonotype was observed a handful of times. This chain uses TRBV20-1 with TRBJ1-1, with TRBD1 as a possible D gene (5 bases). Trimming stripped 3 bases from V and 2 bases from J, with 10 bases between. The CDR3 length is 13 residues. Germline V gene lookup returns CDR1 DFQATT and CDR2 SNEGSKA (reference sequence). The CDR3: CSARLGRNTEAFF. The CDR3 nucleotides are TGCAGTGCTAGGTTGGGACGTAACACTGAAGCTTTCTTT.

This clonotype was seen more than once but under ten times. The rearrangement uses TRBV6-5 and TRBJ2-5, with D possibly matching TRBD1 (6 bases). Germline CDR1 and CDR2: MNHEY and SVGAGI. The CDR3 is 16 amino acids. V was trimmed by 0 bases and J by 2 bases, leaving 13 bases between them. DNA of the CDR3: TGTGCCAGCAGTTACTCCCCAGGGGAAGGGCAAGAGACCCAGTACTTC. Translating it yields CASSYSPGEGQETQYF.

The rearrangement joins TRBV20-1 to TRBJ2-1; no definite D call. The V gene lost 6 bases and the J gene lost 4 bases, with 19 bases spanning the gap. CDR3 length: 15 amino acids. Germline-derived CDR1 and CDR2 are DFQATT and SNEGSKA (reference sequence). Here the CDR3 DNA reads TGCAGTGCCTTGGACCCTAAAATTCAATACAATGAGCAGTTCTTC. It translates to CSALDPKIQYNEQFF.

The chain combines TRBV27 with TRBJ2-3; TRBD2 matches at 10 bases. The trim removed 4 bases at V and 2 bases at J, leaving 3 bases unmatched. The CDR3 spans 15 residues. Germline V gene lookup returns CDR1 MNHEY and CDR2 SMNVEV (reference sequence). CDR3 in amino acids: CASSWTSGSTDTQYF. CDR3 DNA sequence: TGTGCCAGCAGTTGGACTAGCGGATCCACAGATACGCAGTATTTT.

This clonotype was counted only a few times. The gene calls are TRBV11-1 and TRBJ1-1; D perhaps matches TRBD1 (5 bases). Trimming removed 0 bases from V and 5 bases from J, with 10 bases in between. The CDR3 sequence is 14 residues long. Per germline, CDR1 SGHAT and CDR2 FQDESV (reference sequence). CDR3 loop: CASSLAGVRTEAFF. The CDR3 region has the DNA TGTGCCAGCAGCTTAGCGGGGGTGAGGACTGAAGCTTTCTTT.

At least ten counts were recorded for this clonotype. This chain connects TRBV20-1 to TRBJ1-5; the D gene is possibly TRBD1 (5 bases). Trimming took 1 base from V and 7 from J, leaving 17 bases between them. CDR3 length equals 15 residues. CDR1 DFQATT and CDR2 SNEGSKA come from the germline V gene (reference sequence). The CDR3 loop reads CSARAGDGSWQPQHF. CDR3 sequence (DNA): TGCAGTGCTAGAGCGGGGGACGGGTCCTGGCAGCCCCAGCATTTT.

The sample holds many counts of this clonotype. This chain links TRBV5-1 with TRBJ2-1, with D possibly matching TRBD2 (5 bases). This CDR3 has 15 residues. V shed 1 base and J shed 6 bases, with 14 bases lying between them. From germline, CDR1 is SGHRS and CDR2 YFSETQ. For the CDR3, the DNA is TGCGCCAGCAGCTTGACGCTTGCGGGCACCAATGAGCAGTTCTTC. As protein: CASSLTLAGTNEQFF.

The chain joins TRBV12-3 or TRBV12-4 to TRBJ2-1, with D uncertain. The CDR3 covers 13 residues. Trimming cost V 2 bases and J 7 bases, with 9 bases left between them. The CDR3 coding sequence is TGTGCCAGCAGTTTAATTGTGGGTAATGAGCAGTTCTTC. Its translation is CASSLIVGNEQFF.

V and J are TRBV7-3 and TRBJ1-5; 7 bases are shared with TRBD1. The CDR3 spans 18 residues. V gave up 2 bases and J gave up 5 bases; unmatched junction bases: 15. The V gene's germline CDR1 is SGHTA and CDR2 FQGTGA. CDR3 in DNA: TGTGCCAGCAGCTTAGGTTTCCCGGGACAGTGGGCGGATCAGCCCCAGCATTTT. It codes for CASSLGFPGQWADQPQHF.

This clonotype has only a few counts. The chain carries TRBV4-1 and TRBJ2-2; perhaps TRBD2 as D (6 bases). Germline V lookup: CDR1 MGHRA, CDR2 YSYEKL. V lost 1 base, J lost 4 bases, and 13 bases lay in between. The CDR3 is 16 amino acids. CDR3 amino acids: CASSQAPRGSTGELFF. The CDR3 DNA sequence: TGCGCCAGCAGCCAAGCCCCCCGGGGGAGCACCGGGGAGCTGTTTTTT.

The chain joins TRBV4-1 to TRBJ2-3, with 9 bases identical to TRBD2. V trimming: 0 bases; J trimming: 2 bases; junction bases outside the gene matches: 9. Per the germline V gene, CDR1 is MGHRA and CDR2 is YSYEKL. This CDR3 comprises 18 residues. CDR3 sequence: CASSQDQGAGGLTDTQYF. Written as DNA, the CDR3 is TGCGCCAGCAGCCAAGATCAAGGAGCGGGGGGCCTCACAGATACGCAGTATTTT.

The table lists this clonotype with a few counts. The chain recombines TRBV11-1 with TRBJ2-3; 9 bases are a match to TRBD1. V lost 10 bases to trimming and J lost 4 bases; unmatched junction nucleotides: 6. From germline, CDR1 is SGHAT and CDR2 FQDESV (reference sequence). The CDR3 extends over 13 amino acids. DNA of the CDR3: TGTGCCACCCGGGACAGGGTCTCAGATACGCAGTATTTT. Its translation is CATRDRVSDTQYF.

Note on this clonotype: At one end the junction does not follow the germline gene, possibly because of a read error. The rearrangement joins TRBV5-1 to TRBJ2-5; 10 bases align to TRBD2. The CDR3 loop spans 17 amino acids. In germline, CDR1 is SGHRS, CDR2 YFSETQ. The chain's CDR3 is CASSFLNGLADQGTQYF. The CDR3 DNA reads TGCGCCAGCAGCTTTTTAAACGGACTAGCGGATCAAGGGACCCAGTACTTC.

On this clonotype: A junction end diverges from the germline sequence, so it may reflect a read error. The chain couples TRBV6-6 to TRBJ1-1; perhaps TRBD1 as D (6 bases). The CDR3 loop spans 14 amino acids. Germline loops: CDR1 MNHNY, CDR2 SVGAGI (reference sequence). CDR3 coding DNA: TGTACCAGCAGCACTGAGACGGGGGCCACTGAAGCTTTCTTT. The encoded protein is CTSSTETGATEAFF.